These T cell receptor beta chains were read from a single sample in a study of Ad26.COV2.S vaccination and SARS-CoV-2 variants. Produced via immunoSEQ multiplex PCR; TCRdb's table is partial and in-frame only. The data show 500,000 or so clones, with about 91% seen just once and over 2% held by the top ten. The material was peripheral blood, obtained in a trial of Ad26.COV2.S vaccine versus placebo. The receptor set was obtained from a person between 18 and 60 years old who received the Ad26.COV2.S COVID-19 vaccine or a placebo. CDR3s include the opening cysteine and the closing phenylalanine or tryptophan. The D gene is left open where the match is weak. The size entry is marked missing in some rows and otherwise reads once, few, many or a size class.

DNA: TGTGCCAGCAGTTTGGGTAGCTCTGGAAACACCATATATTTT; CDR3: CASSLGSSGNTIYF; D: NA; size: once; J: TRBJ1-3; V: TRBV28
DNA: TGTGCCAGCAGTTACAGGGCAGGGAGTACTGAAGCTTTCTTT; CDR3: CASSYRAGSTEAFF; D: NA; size: NA; J: TRBJ1-1; V: TRBV6-5
DNA: TGTGCCAGTCGCGACCCACAAAAGGAACTTAGCAATCAGCCCCAGCATTTT; CDR3: CASRDPQKELSNQPQHF; D: NA; size: once; J: TRBJ1-5; V: TRBV19
DNA: TGTGCCAGCAGCTTAATCTTAAACTATGGCTACACCTTC; CDR3: CASSLILNYGYTF; D: NA; size: NA; J: TRBJ1-2; V: TRBV7-9
DNA: TGTGCCAGCAGCGGAGAGAGGGGCAGGGGATGGAGGAGTATACACTTC; CDR3: CASSGERGRGWRSIHF; D: NA; size: NA; J: TRBJ2-7; V: TRBV27
DNA: TGCAGCGTTGATCAGGGGCTTAACGGGGAGCTGTTTTTT; CDR3: CSVDQGLNGELFF; D: NA; size: NA; J: TRBJ2-2; V: TRBV29-1
DNA: TGTGCCACCAGTCCCCCCAGTACGAACACCGGGGAGCTGTTTTTT; CDR3: CATSPPSTNTGELFF; D: NA; size: NA; J: TRBJ2-2; V: TRBV24-1
DNA: TGTGCCAGCAGCTTACGTCCTAATGAAAAACTGTTTTTT; CDR3: CASSLRPNEKLFF; D: NA; size: once; J: TRBJ1-4; V: TRBV7-2
DNA: TGCGCCAGCAGCTTGTCCGGGTACGAGCAGTACTTC; CDR3: CASSLSGYEQYF; D: NA; size: few; J: TRBJ2-7; V: TRBV5-1
DNA: TGCGCCAGCAGGCCAATAATACTGCGGGACACTTATGGCTACACCTTC; CDR3: CASRPIILRDTYGYTF; D: NA; size: NA; J: TRBJ1-2; V: TRBV4-1
DNA: TGCGCCAGCAGCTTACAGCGGGGGGGCCTTTGGGATGAGCAGTTCTTC; CDR3: CASSLQRGGLWDEQFF; D: TRBD2; size: NA; J: TRBJ2-1; V: TRBV5-1
DNA: TGTGCCAGCAGTTACGAGGGGGGCAGAGAGACCCAGTACTTC; CDR3: CASSYEGGRETQYF; D: NA; size: NA; J: TRBJ2-5; V: TRBV6-5
DNA: TGTGCCAGCAGCTTAGATTGGAGGGGCGAAAAACTGTTTTTT; CDR3: CASSLDWRGEKLFF; D: NA; size: NA; J: TRBJ1-4; V: TRBV7-9
DNA: TGTGCCAGCCGCTGGACGGGGGGAACTGAAGCTTTCTTT; CDR3: CASRWTGGTEAFF; D: NA; size: NA; J: TRBJ1-1; V: TRBV6-5
DNA: TGTGCCAGCAGTCCCTCGGGGGCATGGTACAATGAGCAGTTCTTC; CDR3: CASSPSGAWYNEQFF; D: NA; size: NA; J: TRBJ2-1; V: TRBV25-1
DNA: TGTGCCAGCAGCCGCCTTGATGTAGGGGGGGGCGTGGAGACCCAGTACTTC; CDR3: CASSRLDVGGGVETQYF; D: NA; size: NA; J: TRBJ2-5; V: TRBV28
DNA: TGTGCCAGCAGTTTCATGACAGGGGTCACTGAAGCTTTCTTT; CDR3: CASSFMTGVTEAFF; D: TRBD1; size: few; J: TRBJ1-1; V: TRBV2